What follows is one TCR beta chain and its context. As yet, its antigen is unknown. This specimen comes from a study of T cell responses to AZD1222 COVID-19 vaccine. As for the study in general: Analyses pooled second doses at about 4 or about 12 weeks.

TCRdb's copy holds only in-frame clones and misses some; the assay was immunoSEQ multiplex PCR. Of 130,000 or so clones listed, about 90% were seen once; the top ten hold about 3%. Regarding the study as a whole: Reports indicate that nearly half of spike-specific TCRs are directed at unmutated variant regions. Among those given AZD1222, only six were seropositive at baseline.

The material was peripheral blood, obtained on day 0 of AZD1222 vaccination. This clonotype was sampled from an adult in good health.

The CDR3 DNA reads TGCAGCGTTTGGGGCAGGGGGACGACATCCCTGGGTATCACTGAAGCTTTCTTT. It specifies CSVWGRGTTSLGITEAFF. This rearrangement joins TRBV29-1 to TRBJ1-1; 7 nucleotides line up with TRBD1. Germline CDR1 reads SQVTM; CDR2 reads ANQGSEA. V was pared by 5 bases and J by 4 bases, with 22 bases of the junction left unmatched. The length of the CDR3 is 18 residues.